What follows are 30 T cell receptor beta chains derived from one specimen sequenced in a study of graft-versus-host responses after intestinal transplantation. Only in-frame clones appear in the TCRdb table, and some are missing; sequencing was by immunoSEQ multiplex PCR. The sample yields 35,000 to 50,000 clones, more than 90% seen once. No antigen is known for these receptors. The material sequenced was unstimulated CD8+ T cells sorted from spleen or lymph node cells, taken before transplant. The receptors here all came from a human donor who was the organ donor for an intestinal transplant.

J is TRBJ1-2 and V is TRBV27; 8 nucleotides agree with TRBD1. The length of the CDR3 is 15 residues. The trim removed 6 bases at V and 7 bases at J, leaving 13 bases unmatched. Germline V gives CDR1 MNHEY, CDR2 SMNVEV (reference sequence). Here the CDR3 reads CASRLRAGTGAGYTF. The CDR3 nucleotides are TGTGCCAGCAGGTTAAGGGCCGGGACAGGAGCTGGCTACACCTTC.

The genes are TRBV5-4 and TRBJ2-7; D not resolved. The germline V gene has CDR1 SGHNT and CDR2 YYREEE (reference sequence). V was clipped by 1 base and J by 5 bases, with 16 bases between them. This CDR3 is built from 15 residues. The CDR3 sequence is CASSLYSQAFNEQYF. CDR3 in DNA: TGTGCCAGCAGCTTGTACTCTCAGGCGTTCAACGAGCAGTACTTC.

This chain links TRBV19 with TRBJ2-1; 8 bases are shared with TRBD1. The germline V gene has CDR1 LNHDA and CDR2 SQIVND (reference sequence). The V segment lost 2 bases and the J segment 4 bases; nucleotides outside the gene matches: 4. The CDR3 covers 15 residues. CDR3 in amino acids: CASSIRQGAYNEQFF. CDR3 DNA: TGTGCCAGTAGTATACGGCAGGGGGCTTACAATGAGCAGTTCTTC.

This CDR3 is CASSVAVDRDLSNYGYTF. The CDR3 DNA reads as TGTGCCAGCAGCGTAGCGGTCGACAGGGATCTTAGTAACTATGGCTACACCTTC. The chain carries TRBV9 and TRBJ1-2; 7 nucleotides match TRBD1. The CDR3 consists of 18 residues. V trimming: 0 bases; J trimming: 1 base; junction bases outside the gene matches: 12. Germline V gene sequence: CDR1 SGDLS, CDR2 YYNGEE.

The chain uses TRBV7-8 and TRBJ1-5; 11 bases fit TRBD1. This CDR3 is built from 16 residues. V lost 3 bases, J lost 2 bases, and 3 bases stayed unmatched. CDR1 and CDR2 from the germline V gene are SGHVS and FQNEAQ. CDR3 region: CASSFGTGGGNQPQHF. As DNA, the CDR3 is TGTGCCAGCAGCTTTGGGACAGGGGGAGGCAATCAGCCCCAGCATTTT.

V gene TRBV6-5 combines with J gene TRBJ2-7; D not resolved. The germline V and J ends were trimmed by 6 bases and 5 bases, with 11 bases remaining between them. The CDR3 length is 12 residues. The V gene's germline CDR1 is MNHEY and CDR2 SVGAGI. For the CDR3, the DNA is TGTGCCAGCAGCCACGGGTCCCACGAGCAGTACTTC. This gives the protein CASSHGSHEQYF.

V gene TRBV10-2 combines with J gene TRBJ2-5; 11 bases fit TRBD2. The CDR3 totals 15 residues. Germline CDR1 is WSHSY and CDR2 is SAAADI. J was trimmed by 2 bases and V by 7 bases; bases with no gene match: 6. The CDR3 sequence is CASTRTSGFQETQYF. CDR3 nucleotide sequence: TGCGCCAGCACGAGGACTAGCGGGTTTCAAGAGACCCAGTACTTC.

The rearrangement links TRBV27 to TRBJ2-7, with 10 bases that match TRBD1. The CDR3 has 15 residues. Germline loops: CDR1 MNHEY, CDR2 SMNVEV (reference sequence). Germline trimming cut 6 bases from V and 1 base from J; bases unmatched to any gene: 6. The CDR3 loop is CASSRDRGQSYEQYF. Here the CDR3 DNA reads TGTGCCAGCAGCAGAGACAGGGGGCAATCCTACGAGCAGTACTTC.

The V gene is TRBV27, the J gene TRBJ2-7; TRBD2 might be the D (5 bases). Trimming took off 2 bases at V and 7 bases at J, with 18 bases between the two ends. Germline V gives CDR1 MNHEY, CDR2 SMNVEV (reference sequence). The CDR3 extends over 15 amino acids. CDR3 sequence reads: CASSLASGAGREQYF. The CDR3 DNA is TGTGCCAGCAGTTTAGCCTCGGGCGCGGGCCGGGAGCAGTACTTC.

The chain combines TRBV5-1 with TRBJ2-3; 8 bases line up with TRBD1. The CDR3 contains 15 residues. Germline-derived CDR1 and CDR2 are SGHRS and YFSETQ. V lost 3 bases, J lost 2 bases, and 5 bases stayed unmatched. CDR3: CASSSWTGSTDTQYF. The DNA for the CDR3 is TGCGCCAGCAGCTCATGGACAGGGTCCACAGATACGCAGTATTTT.

The chain links TRBV28 to TRBJ2-5; D not certain. CDR1 and CDR2 from the germline V gene are MDHEN and SYDVKM. The length of the CDR3 is 17 residues. V gave up 1 base and J gave up 2 bases, with 17 bases separating them. CDR3 in amino acids: CASSLFLAEKLQETQYF. DNA for the CDR3: TGTGCCAGCAGTTTATTCCTGGCGGAAAAGCTTCAAGAGACCCAGTACTTC.

This clone was recorded only once. The genes are TRBV7-2 and TRBJ2-5, with D possibly being TRBD2 (5 bases). Trimming pared 1 base from V and 8 bases from J, leaving 14 bases between. The CDR3 consists of 14 residues. From germline, CDR1 is SGHTA and CDR2 FQGNSA. The DNA for the CDR3 is TGTGCCAGCAGCTTAGTCCGGGGTCCGGGAACCCAGTACTTC. This codes for CASSLVRGPGTQYF.

The rearrangement uses TRBV27 and TRBJ1-2, with TRBD1 matching over 7 bases. The germline CDR1 and CDR2 sequences are MNHEY and SMNVEV (reference sequence). The CDR3 has 13 residues. J lost 2 bases, V lost 6 bases, and 3 bases had no gene match. The CDR3 region is CASRETGNYGYTF. The DNA for the CDR3 is TGTGCCAGCAGGGAGACAGGGAACTATGGCTACACCTTC.

This chain joins TRBV19 and TRBJ1-2; D remains ambiguous. With 3 bases removed from V and 6 bases from J, the gap between germline ends came to 11 bases. The CDR3 sequence is 13 residues long. CDR1 and CDR2 (germline): LNHDA, SQIVND (reference sequence). The CDR3 bases are TGTGCCAGTAGTATGGGAAGGCTTCATGGCTACACCTTC. Amino acids: CASSMGRLHGYTF.

The chain recombines TRBV5-4 with TRBJ1-1; D is unresolved. The CDR3 consists of 11 residues. Germline assignment: CDR1 SGHNT and CDR2 YYREEE (reference sequence). V was pared by 3 bases and J by 1 base, with 1 base between. CDR3 region: CASSSNTEAFF. CDR3 bases: TGTGCCAGCAGCTCGAACACTGAAGCTTTCTTT. The variable domain in full, with the rest retrieved from reference TRBV5-4 and TRBJ1-1, is ETGVTQSPTHLIKTRGQQVTLRCSSQSGHNTVSWYQQALGQGPQFIFQYYREEENGRGNFPPRFSGLQFPNYSSELNVNALELDDSALYLCASSSNTEAFFGQGTRLTVV.

CDR3 coding DNA: TGTGCCAGCAGCCACGGGACACTACCTAACTATGGCTACACCTTC. Its translation is CASSHGTLPNYGYTF. This chain connects TRBV5-4 to TRBJ1-2, with a tentative D call TRBD1 (6 bases). Germline V lookup: CDR1 SGHNT, CDR2 YYREEE (reference sequence). Trimming stripped 4 bases from V and 0 bases from J, with 13 bases between. This CDR3 region has 15 residues. The full variable domain, in which reference TRBV5-4 and TRBJ1-2 provide the parts outside the CDR3, is ETGVTQSPTHLIKTRGQQVTLRCSSQSGHNTVSWYQQALGQGPQFIFQYYREEENGRGNFPPRFSGLQFPNYSSELNVNALELDDSALYLCASSHGTLPNYGYTFGSGTRLTVV.

In this sample, this clone turned up once. The chain employs TRBV7-2 and TRBJ1-4; the D is unclear. Trimming cost V 2 bases and J 3 bases, with 13 bases left between them. Per the germline V gene, CDR1 is SGHTA and CDR2 is FQGNSA. This CDR3 spans 16 amino acids. This chain's CDR3 is CASSLLRGGANEKLFF. DNA of the CDR3: TGTGCCAGCAGCTTACTCCGCGGAGGTGCTAATGAAAAACTGTTTTTT.

The rearrangement uses TRBV5-1 and TRBJ2-1, with D perhaps matching TRBD2 (6 bases). V gave up 2 bases and J gave up 0 bases, with 15 bases separating them. The CDR3 spans 17 residues. Germline V gene lookup returns CDR1 SGHRS and CDR2 YFSETQ. Here the CDR3 DNA reads TGCGCCAGCAGCTTTGAAGGAGGGAGCGGCTCCTACAATGAGCAGTTCTTC. Translating it yields CASSFEGGSGSYNEQFF.

The gene calls are TRBV28 and TRBJ2-2; D might be TRBD1 or TRBD2, each matching 5 bases. V was pared by 3 bases and J by 5 bases, with 10 bases between. Germline V gene data show CDR1 as MDHEN and CDR2 as SYDVKM. The CDR3 covers 14 residues. The chain's CDR3 is CASSLRGDTGELFF. CDR3 bases: TGTGCCAGCAGTTTGAGGGGAGATACCGGGGAGCTGTTTTTT.

The chain combines TRBV10-3 with TRBJ2-1; D unresolved. This CDR3 has 16 amino acids. Trimming took 2 bases from V and 2 from J, leaving 13 bases between them. Germline assignment: CDR1 ENHRY and CDR2 SYGVKD. The CDR3 bases are TGTGCCATCAGTGAGCCCGGCTACCCGGCCTACAATGAGCAGTTCTTC. Amino acids: CAISEPGYPAYNEQFF.

The genes are TRBV5-4 and TRBJ2-2, with unresolved D. Germline-derived CDR1 and CDR2 are SGHNT and YYREEE (reference sequence). V was shortened by 0 bases and J by 6 bases, with 3 bases between the two germline ends. This CDR3 spans 12 amino acids. CDR3 sequence (DNA): TGTGCCAGCAGCTTGGTTGCCGGGGAGCTGTTTTTT. Amino acid sequence: CASSLVAGELFF.

The chain couples TRBV11-1 to TRBJ2-7; 12 bases match TRBD1. Germline loops: CDR1 SGHAT, CDR2 FQDESV (reference sequence). J lost 6 bases, V lost 5 bases, and 11 bases had no gene match. The CDR3 sequence is 16 residues long. CDR3 sequence (DNA): TGTGCCAGCAGCCCCTATGCGGGACAGGGGGCTGGCGAGCAGTACTTC. Translation gives CASSPYAGQGAGEQYF.

The chain uses TRBV6-6 and TRBJ2-5; possibly TRBD2 for D (5 bases). The CDR3 has 15 residues. In germline, CDR1 is MNHNY, CDR2 SVGAGI (reference sequence). V was shortened by 2 bases and J by 2 bases, with 12 bases between the two germline ends. DNA for the CDR3: TGTGCCAGCAGTTACGTTCGGACTCTTCAAGAGACCCAGTACTTC. Its protein product is CASSYVRTLQETQYF.

V is TRBV28 and J is TRBJ2-6; TRBD1 aligns across 10 bases. The CDR3 contains 17 residues. Germline-derived CDR1 and CDR2 are MDHEN and SYDVKM. The V segment lost 10 bases and the J segment 0 bases; nucleotides outside the gene matches: 9. The DNA of the CDR3 is TGTGCCACCCTAAGAGGGACAGGGGTCTCTGGGGCCAACGTCCTGACTTTC. Protein sequence: CATLRGTGVSGANVLTF. Full variable domain (remainder filled in from reference TRBV28 and TRBJ2-6): DVKVTQSSRYLVKRTGEKVFLECVQDMDHENMFWYRQDPGLGLRLIYFSYDVKMKEKGDIPEGYSVSREKKERFSLILESASTNQTSMYLCATLRGTGVSGANVLTFGAGSRLTVL.

In this sample, this clone turned up once. This chain connects TRBV30 to TRBJ2-7; 7 bases fit TRBD1. The CDR3 has 14 residues. CDR1 and CDR2 from the germline V gene are GTSNPN and SVGIG (reference sequence). V shed 1 base, J shed 2 bases, and the junction held 5 bases outside the gene matches. CDR3 nucleotides: TGTGCCTGGAGTGCCTCGGGACAGCCCTACGAGCAGTACTTC. Protein: CAWSASGQPYEQYF. Complete variable domain (other parts from reference TRBV30 and TRBJ2-7): SQTIHQWPATLVQPVGSPLSLECTVEGTSNPNLYWYRQAAGRGLQLLFYSVGIGQISSEVPQNLSASRPQDRQFILSSKKLLLSDSGFYLCAWSASGQPYEQYFGPGTRLTVT.

This clone was seen only once. V and J are TRBV7-9 and TRBJ2-3; 7 nucleotides agree with TRBD1. The CDR3 spans 15 residues. V lost 8 bases to trimming and J lost 0 bases; unmatched junction nucleotides: 8. Germline CDR1 SEHNR, CDR2 FQNEAQ (reference sequence). The CDR3 protein is CASLRGGGSTDTQYF. DNA of the CDR3: TGTGCCAGCCTCCGAGGGGGCGGAAGCACAGATACGCAGTATTTT.

The genes are TRBV5-1 and TRBJ2-1, with D possibly TRBD1 on 6 matching bases. Trimming took off 3 bases at V and 0 bases at J, with 10 bases between the two ends. This CDR3 has 15 residues. Germline-derived CDR1 and CDR2 are SGHRS and YFSETQ. The CDR3: CASSWTVSSYNEQFF. DNA of the CDR3: TGCGCCAGCAGCTGGACAGTAAGCTCCTACAATGAGCAGTTCTTC.

The gene calls are TRBV6-5 and TRBJ1-1, with no clear D. The V gene lost 0 bases and the J gene lost 7 bases, with 15 bases spanning the gap. This CDR3 contains 15 residues. CDR1 MNHEY and CDR2 SVGAGI come from the germline V gene. The chain's CDR3 is CASSYSWTAELEAFF. The CDR3 DNA reads TGTGCCAGCAGTTACTCCTGGACGGCTGAACTTGAAGCTTTCTTT.

The chain joins TRBV7-9 to TRBJ1-2; possibly TRBD1 for D (6 bases). Looked up from germline, CDR1 is SEHNR and CDR2 is FQNEAQ (reference sequence). This CDR3 has 15 residues. V was pared by 5 bases and J by 5 bases, with 18 bases between. CDR3 sequence (DNA): TGTGCCAGCAGCCTTACTCGGGGGGCGAGTTATGGCTACACCTTC. Translation gives CASSLTRGASYGYTF.

This rearrangement joins TRBV11-2 to TRBJ2-7; D is possibly TRBD2 (7 bases). CDR1 is SGHAT and CDR2 is FQNNGV in the germline V gene. The CDR3 covers 14 residues. Trimming took 1 base from V and 4 from J, leaving 11 bases between them. CDR3 DNA: TGTGCCAGCAGCTTAGGGGGGGGCGGGTACGAGCAGTACTTC. Translated: CASSLGGGGYEQYF.